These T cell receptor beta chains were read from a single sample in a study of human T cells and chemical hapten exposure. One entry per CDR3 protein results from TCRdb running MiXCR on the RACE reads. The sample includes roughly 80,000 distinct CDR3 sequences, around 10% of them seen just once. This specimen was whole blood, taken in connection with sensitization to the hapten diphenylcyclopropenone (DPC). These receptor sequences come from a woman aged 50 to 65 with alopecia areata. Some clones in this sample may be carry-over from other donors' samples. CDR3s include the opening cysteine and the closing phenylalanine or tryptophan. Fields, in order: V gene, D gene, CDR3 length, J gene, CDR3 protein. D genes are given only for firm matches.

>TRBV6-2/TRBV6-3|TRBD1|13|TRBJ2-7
CASEGQFAYEQYF
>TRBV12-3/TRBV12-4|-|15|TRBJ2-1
CASSLGGLGYNEQFF
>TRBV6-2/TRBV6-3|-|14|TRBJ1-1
CASSYSIGRAEAFF
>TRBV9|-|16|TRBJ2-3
CASTSFHGLSTDTQYF
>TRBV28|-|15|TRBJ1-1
CASRRGAGGDTEAFF
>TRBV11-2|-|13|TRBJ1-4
CASSIGVSEKLFF
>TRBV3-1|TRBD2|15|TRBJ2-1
CASSRSHGKAGEQFF
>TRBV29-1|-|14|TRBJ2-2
CSVSKTGPTGELFF
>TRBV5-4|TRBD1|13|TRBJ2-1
CASNIDRGNEQFF
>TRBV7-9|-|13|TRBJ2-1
CASSGPGVDEQFF
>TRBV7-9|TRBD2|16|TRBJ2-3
CASSLLGTRNTDTQYF
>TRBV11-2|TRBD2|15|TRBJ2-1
CAVLAGGPSGNEQFF
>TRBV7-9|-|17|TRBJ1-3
CASSLAGTQISGNTIYF
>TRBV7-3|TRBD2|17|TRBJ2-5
CASSLTGLAGGGETQYF
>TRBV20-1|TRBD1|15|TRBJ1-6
CSARAGTGQNSPLHF
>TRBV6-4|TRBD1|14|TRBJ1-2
CASSISTGDYGYTF
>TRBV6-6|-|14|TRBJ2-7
CASSYGSASYEQYF
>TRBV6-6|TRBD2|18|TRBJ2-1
CASSPRTSGGWAYNEQFF
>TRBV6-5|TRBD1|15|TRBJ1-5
CASSYDGTGNQPQHF
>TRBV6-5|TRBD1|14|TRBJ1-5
CASSGDSYNQPQHF
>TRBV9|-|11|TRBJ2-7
CASSRGVEQYF
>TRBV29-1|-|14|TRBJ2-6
CSVDGQSGANVLTF
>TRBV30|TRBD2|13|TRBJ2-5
CAWSVPGGETQYF
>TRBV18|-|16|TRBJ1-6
CASSPGQRSYNSPLHF
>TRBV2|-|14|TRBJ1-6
CASSGQSRASPLHF
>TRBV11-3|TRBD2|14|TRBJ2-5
CASSKTSGQETQYF
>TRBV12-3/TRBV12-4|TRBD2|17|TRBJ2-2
CATAGLAGLTNTGELFF
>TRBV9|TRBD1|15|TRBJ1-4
CASSVGGGAEEKLFF
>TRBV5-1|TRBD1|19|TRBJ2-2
CASSLARDRGLSNTGELFF
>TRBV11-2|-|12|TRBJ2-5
CASSPPMKTQYF
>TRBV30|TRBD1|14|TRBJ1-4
CAWSPGGPVEKLFF
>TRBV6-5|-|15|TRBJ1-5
CASSSGQSSNQPQHF
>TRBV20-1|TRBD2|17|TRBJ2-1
CSARDTSGRARYNEQFF
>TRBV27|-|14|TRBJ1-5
CASSLRRDNQPQHF
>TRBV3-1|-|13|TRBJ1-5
CASSQDREAPQHF
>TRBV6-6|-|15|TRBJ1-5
CASSSRTGSNQPQHF
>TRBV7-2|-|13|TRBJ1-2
CASSQQGNYGYTF
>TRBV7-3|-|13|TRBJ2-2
CASSLISTGELFF
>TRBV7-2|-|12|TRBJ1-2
CASSVDRYGYTF
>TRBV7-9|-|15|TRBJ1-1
CVSSKDRPGRNEAFF
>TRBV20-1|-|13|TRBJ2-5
CSATADYGETQYF
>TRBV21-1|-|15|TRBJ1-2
CASSKDIDSNYGYTF